The TCR beta chain under discussion was sequenced for a study of cytomegalovirus exposure and HLA in healthy donors. Researchers ran the PCR with 60 Vbeta and 13 Jbeta primers. Libraries were prepared by immunoSEQ multiplex PCR; TCRdb keeps only in-frame clonotypes and omits some of them. This table has under 200,000 clones, about 71% appearing once. As regards this clone: The antigen is undetermined.

The study, taken as a whole, reports: In a later analysis, TCR beta V- and J-gene trimming showed a link to a missense DCLRE1C variant. A likely sequencing artifact accounted for one observed cluster of highly shared sequence variants. Evidence from a later analysis indicated that most CMV-associated TCR beta chains looked HLA-restricted.

This sequence was found in a man aged 50-59 years in good health and CMV-seronegative. Specimen: PBMCs.

Here the CDR3 reads CASSLSTSGGHRDTQYF. Here the CDR3 DNA reads TGTGCCAGCAGCTTGTCGACTAGCGGGGGTCACAGGGATACGCAGTATTTT. The chain has TRBV5-4 and TRBJ2-3; 12 bases are a match to TRBD2. The V and J ends lost 1 base and 6 bases, in that order; junction bases with no gene match: 9. Germline CDR1 and CDR2: SGHNT and YYREEE (reference sequence). This CDR3 spans 17 amino acids.